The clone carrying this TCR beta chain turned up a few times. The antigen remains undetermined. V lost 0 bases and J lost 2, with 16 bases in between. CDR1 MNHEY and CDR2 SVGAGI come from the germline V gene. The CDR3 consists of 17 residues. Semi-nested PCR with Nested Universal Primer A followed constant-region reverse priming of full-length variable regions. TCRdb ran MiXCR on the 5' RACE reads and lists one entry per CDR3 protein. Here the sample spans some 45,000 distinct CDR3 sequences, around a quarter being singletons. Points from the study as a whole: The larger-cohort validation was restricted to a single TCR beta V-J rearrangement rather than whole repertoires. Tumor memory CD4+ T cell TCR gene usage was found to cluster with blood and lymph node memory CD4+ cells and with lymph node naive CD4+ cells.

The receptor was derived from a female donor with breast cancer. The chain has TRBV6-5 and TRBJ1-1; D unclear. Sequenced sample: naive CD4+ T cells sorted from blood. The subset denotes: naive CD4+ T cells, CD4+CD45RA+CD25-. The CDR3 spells CASSYSTTRLGNTEAFF. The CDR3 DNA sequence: TGTGCCAGCAGTTACTCGACGACGAGGTTGGGAAACACTGAAGCTTTCTTT.